A selection of T cell receptor beta chains follows, all from one sample in a study of OX40 agonist ivuxolimab in advanced cancers. The repertoire was sequenced with immunoSEQ multiplex PCR; TCRdb's copy has only in-frame clones and lacks some. This table has 90,000 or so clones, roughly nine tenths appearing once. The source was CD4+ or CD8+ T cells sorted from blood, collected in a trial of the OX40 agonist ivuxolimab. The receptors stem from an adult with an advanced solid tumor such as melanoma, head and neck, liver or kidney cancer. CDR3s leave out the opening cysteine and the closing phenylalanine or tryptophan. The order of the fields is J gene, V gene, CDR3 protein.

TRBJ2-2 | TRBV4-3 | ASSQDDPTGELF
TRBJ1-1 | TRBV6-4 | ASKGQANTEAF
TRBJ1-1 | TRBV18 | ASSSVLPNTEAF
TRBJ1-6 | TRBV9 | ASSLTGVNSPLH
TRBJ1-6 | TRBV7-9 | ASSLATGLNSPLH
TRBJ2-5 | TRBV27 | ASKLAGTQETQY
TRBJ2-7 | TRBV19 | ASSIDLIVNDEQY
TRBJ2-1 | TRBV7-6 | ASSLVLAGMSSYNEQF
TRBJ2-7 | TRBV4-1 | ASSPREGGDEQY
TRBJ1-5 | TRBV19 | ASRSGDQPQH
TRBJ2-1 | TRBV5-6 | ASSPGMTPNYNEQF
TRBJ1-1 | TRBV30 | AWSVQAGGYTEAF
TRBJ1-3 | TRBV7-9 | ASSLAGQPSGNTIY
TRBJ2-2 | TRBV2 | ASTGTETGELF
TRBJ2-2 | TRBV2 | ASRSGRANTGELF
TRBJ1-3 | TRBV19 | ASSIDLFGSGNTIY
TRBJ1-5 | TRBV7-9 | ASSNSNQPQH
TRBJ1-2 | TRBV18 | ASSPQLMSNYGYT
TRBJ1-2 | TRBV7-9 | ASSLAMGLNYGYT
TRBJ2-6 | TRBV6-5 | ASSYSGRSGANVLT
TRBJ2-1 | TRBV9 | ASSVARTRGGINEQF
TRBJ2-5 | TRBV5-4 | ASSGGHRQETQY
TRBJ1-5 | TRBV30 | AWSVPGRNSNQPQH
TRBJ1-1 | TRBV7-9 | ASSWGTGGITEAF
TRBJ1-6 | TRBV11-2 | ASSLEARGSPLH
TRBJ2-1 | TRBV11-3 | ASSLGRDEQF
TRBJ2-2 | TRBV28 | ASKNGREGELF
TRBJ1-4 | TRBV28 | ASSLSGLGEKLF
TRBJ2-1 | TRBV5-1 | ASSLAGLISQDNEQF
TRBJ1-1 | TRBV11-2 | ASSLDPRNSEAF
TRBJ2-7 | TRBV29-1 | SVAGRDNYEQY
TRBJ2-1 | TRBV11-1 | ASSLGRPSDNEQF
TRBJ1-2 | TRBV4-1 | ASSQVTTETYT
TRBJ2-2 | TRBV7-2 | ASSFRLLGNTGELF
TRBJ2-3 | TRBV11-3 | ANWTVCTDTQY
TRBJ1-1 | TRBV5-1 | ASSLEGNTEAF
TRBJ2-2 | TRBV5-1 | ASSKNTGELF